Listed here are 5 T cell receptor beta chains from one sample, sequenced in a study of shared clonotypes between healthy human individuals. Produced via immunoSEQ multiplex PCR; TCRdb's table is partial and in-frame only. The table has 2 million to 3 million clones, around nine tenths seen once. Sequences were obtained from naive CD4+ T cells sorted from blood. Sample subset: CD45RA+ positively selected. These receptors were obtained from a man between 18 and 29 years old in good health.

This clone has a single count. J is TRBJ1-1 and V is TRBV19; possibly TRBD1 for D (5 bases). This CDR3 is built from 17 residues. Trimming removed 5 bases at V and 3 bases at J, with 22 bases between. The germline V gene encodes CDR1 LNHDA and CDR2 SQIVND (reference sequence). In DNA form, the CDR3 reads TGTGCCAGTAGTCCTATTGGGAGGGGATTGTCGGACACTGAAGCTTTCTTT. As protein: CASSPIGRGLSDTEAFF.

V is TRBV5-4 and J is TRBJ2-1; D unclear. CDR3 length: 12 amino acids. Germline values: CDR1 SGHNT, CDR2 YYREEE (reference sequence). With 4 bases removed from V and 7 bases from J, the gap between germline ends came to 9 bases. In nucleotides, the CDR3 is TGTGCCAGCAGCCCCCGGCCTAATGAGCAGTTCTTC. The encoded protein is CASSPRPNEQFF.

The genes are TRBV6-6 and TRBJ2-7, with 15 bases lining up with TRBD2. The CDR3 covers 14 residues. The J segment lost 6 bases and the V segment lost 7 bases, leaving 4 bases of the junction unmatched. Looked up from germline, CDR1 is MNHNY and CDR2 is SVGAGI (reference sequence). DNA for the CDR3: TGTGCCAGCACTGGACTAGCGGGGGGGCGCGAGCAGTACTTC. Translated, it gives CASTGLAGGREQYF.

A single count supports this clone. This chain uses TRBV19 with TRBJ1-1, with D unclear. V was trimmed by 2 bases and J by 5 bases, leaving 27 bases between them. The CDR3 covers 19 residues. CDR1 is LNHDA and CDR2 is SQIVND in the germline V gene (reference sequence). CDR3 sequence: CASSISPGSFSALRTEAFF. The CDR3 DNA follows: TGTGCCAGTAGTATATCCCCCGGGTCCTTCAGCGCCTTGAGGACTGAAGCTTTCTTT.

This sequence joins TRBV28 and TRBJ2-4; TRBD2 matches 8 bases. CDR3 size: 14 residues. V was clipped by 6 bases and J by 5 bases; unmatched bases: 6. Germline V gene data show CDR1 as MDHEN and CDR2 as SYDVKM. The CDR3 DNA reads TGTGCCAGCAGCCGACTAGCGATAGAAAACATTCAGTACTTC. It codes for CASSRLAIENIQYF.